This TCR beta chain stems from a study of cytomegalovirus exposure and HLA in healthy donors. Study-level results: CMV serostatus was the only recorded immune exposure for donors.

There are 14 residues in the CDR3. V was cut by 0 bases and J by 4 bases, with 10 bases left in between. The germline V gene encodes CDR1 SGHNT and CDR2 YYREEE (reference sequence). Note on this clone: Its antigen remains unidentified.

In the PCR, 60 Vbeta and 13 Jbeta primers were used. Profiling relied on immunoSEQ multiplex PCR, and the TCRdb table lists in-frame clones only, not all of them. Of about 160,000 clones listed, roughly 80% were seen once; the top ten hold roughly 5%. The TCR sequence derives from a young man in good health and CMV-seronegative. Sequenced input: PBMCs. This sequence joins TRBV5-4 and TRBJ1-2; perhaps TRBD1 as D (5 bases). CDR3 nucleotide sequence: TGTGCCAGCAGCTTGGACAGGCTTTCCTATGGCTACACCTTC. Its translation is CASSLDRLSYGYTF.